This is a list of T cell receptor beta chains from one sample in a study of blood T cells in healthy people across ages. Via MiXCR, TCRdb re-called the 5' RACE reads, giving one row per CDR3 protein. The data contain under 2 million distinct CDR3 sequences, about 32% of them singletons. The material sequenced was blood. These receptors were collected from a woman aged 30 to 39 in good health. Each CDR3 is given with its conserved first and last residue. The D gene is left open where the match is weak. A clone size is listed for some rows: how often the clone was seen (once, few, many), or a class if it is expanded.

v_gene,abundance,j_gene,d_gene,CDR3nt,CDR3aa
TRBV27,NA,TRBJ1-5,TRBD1,TGTGCCAGCAGTCCAGGACAGGGAAGAAGCAATCAGCCCCAGCATTTT,CASSPGQGRSNQPQHF
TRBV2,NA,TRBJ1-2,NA,TGTGCCAGCAGTGAACGGGGATTAAATGGCTACACCTTC,CASSERGLNGYTF
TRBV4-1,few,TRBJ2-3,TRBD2,TGCGCCAGCAGCCAAGACGTCTCCCGGGGGGTGGGAGGAGATACGCAGTATTTT,CASSQDVSRGVGGDTQYF
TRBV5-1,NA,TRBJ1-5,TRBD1,TGCGCCAGCAGCGAGGGACAGAGCAATCAGCCCCAGCATTTT,CASSEGQSNQPQHF
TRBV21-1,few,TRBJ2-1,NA,TGTGCCAGCAGCAAAGTGGGAGTCGCCTGCTACAATGAGCAGTTCTTC,CASSKVGVACYNEQFF
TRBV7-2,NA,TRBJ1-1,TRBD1,TGTGCCAGCAGCTTCGGGACAGGGACGAACACTGAAGCTTTCTTT,CASSFGTGTNTEAFF
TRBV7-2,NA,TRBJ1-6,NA,TGTGCCAGCAGCCACCGGGACGGGGGGATATATAATTCACCCCTCCACTTT,CASSHRDGGIYNSPLHF
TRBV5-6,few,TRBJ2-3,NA,TGTGCCAGCAGAATGGGAGTCCTTCCAGATACGCAGTATTTT,CASRMGVLPDTQYF
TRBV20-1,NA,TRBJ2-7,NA,TGCAGTGCTAGAGACAGCGTCCGAGGGTCCAACGAGCAGTACTTC,CSARDSVRGSNEQYF
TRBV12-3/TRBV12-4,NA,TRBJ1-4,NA,TGTGCCAGCAGGCGGGAGCTTAATGAAAAACTGTTTTTT,CASRRELNEKLFF
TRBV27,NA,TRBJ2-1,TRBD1,TGTGCCAGCAGTATGGGACAGGGGTCCTACAATGAGCAGTTCTTC,CASSMGQGSYNEQFF
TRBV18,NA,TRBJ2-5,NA,TGTGCCAGCTCACCTTTAGGCCGACAAGAGACCCAGTACTTC,CASSPLGRQETQYF
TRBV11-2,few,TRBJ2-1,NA,TGTGCCAGCAGCCGCCCTGGGGTGATCGCGGGTGGTGAGCAGTTCTTC,CASSRPGVIAGGEQFF
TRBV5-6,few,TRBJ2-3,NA,TGTGCCAGCAGCTGGGGGTGGCCGGATACGCAGTATTTT,CASSWGWPDTQYF
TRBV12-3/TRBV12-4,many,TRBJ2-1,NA,TGTGCCAGCAGCTCAACAGGGTCTAGATCCTACAATGAGCAGTTCTTC,CASSSTGSRSYNEQFF
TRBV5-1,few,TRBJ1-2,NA,TGCGCCAGCAGAGCAGCTCTAGATAACTATGGCTACACCTTC,CASRAALDNYGYTF
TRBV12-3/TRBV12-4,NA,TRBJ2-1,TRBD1,TGTGCCAGCAGTTTGGGACAGGGATACTACAATGAGCAGTTCTTC,CASSLGQGYYNEQFF
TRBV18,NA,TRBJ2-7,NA,TGTGCCAGCTCACCACGAGAAGGGTACTACGAGCAGTACTTC,CASSPREGYYEQYF
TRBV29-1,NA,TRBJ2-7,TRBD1,TGCAGCGTCGTCCCGGGACAGGGGTTCGAGCAGTACTTC,CSVVPGQGFEQYF
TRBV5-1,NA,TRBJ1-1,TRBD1,TGCGCCAGCAGCTTGGGGGACAGGGGGTCTGAAGCTTTCTTT,CASSLGDRGSEAFF
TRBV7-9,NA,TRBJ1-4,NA,TGTGCCAGCAGCCCGGGGAGTTCAGGTGAAAAACTGTTTTTT,CASSPGSSGEKLFF
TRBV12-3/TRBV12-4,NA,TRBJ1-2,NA,TGTGCCAGCAGTGGGGGCCACGGGCAGAAAGACCTCTATGGCTACACCTTC,CASSGGHGQKDLYGYTF
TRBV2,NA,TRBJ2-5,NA,TGTGCCAGCAGTGAAAGGGCCGGCAGGGTGAAAGAGACCCAGTACTTC,CASSERAGRVKETQYF
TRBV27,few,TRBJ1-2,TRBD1,TGTGCCAGCAGTTTCTCAACAGGGGGAGGCTACACCTTC,CASSFSTGGGYTF
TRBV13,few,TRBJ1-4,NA,TGTGCCAGCAGCTCGGACGGACTTAATGAAAAACTGTTTTTT,CASSSDGLNEKLFF
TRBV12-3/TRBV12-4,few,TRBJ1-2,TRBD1,TGTGCCAGCAGTCCGACAGGGGTTACGGACTATGGCTACACCTTC,CASSPTGVTDYGYTF
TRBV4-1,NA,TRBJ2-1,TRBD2,TGCGCCAGCAGCCAAGTGGGACTAGCGAACAATGAGCAGTTCTTC,CASSQVGLANNEQFF
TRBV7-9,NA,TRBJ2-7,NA,TGTGCCGGCAGCTTAGAAGTGGCGGACGAGCAGTACTTC,CAGSLEVADEQYF
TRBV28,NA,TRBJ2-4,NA,TGTGCCAGCAGTTTAGGGCTCGCCAGTGTATCAAAAAACATTCAGTACTTC,CASSLGLASVSKNIQYF
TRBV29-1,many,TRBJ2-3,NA,TGCAGCGTTGAGATCTCAGGGGTAGGCACAGATACGCAGTATTTT,CSVEISGVGTDTQYF
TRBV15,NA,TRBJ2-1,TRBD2,TGTGCCACCAGCAGAGAAGCGGGAGCCTTTGGCAATGAGCAGTTCTTC,CATSREAGAFGNEQFF
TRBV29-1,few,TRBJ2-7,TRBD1,TGCTGCGTTGGGACAGCCCTCTCCTACGAGCAGTACTTC,CCVGTALSYEQYF
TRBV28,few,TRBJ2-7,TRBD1,TGTGCCAGCAGATCGGGGACAGGGGTTTTCACCTACGAGCAGTACTTC,CASRSGTGVFTYEQYF
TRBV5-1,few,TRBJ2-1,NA,TGCGCCAGCAGCTTGGCGGGTACTATCGGTGAGCAGTTCTTC,CASSLAGTIGEQFF
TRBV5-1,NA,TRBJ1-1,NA,TGCGCCAGCAGCCTCAAATCGTGGGACACTGAAGCTTTCTTT,CASSLKSWDTEAFF
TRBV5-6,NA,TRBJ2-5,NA,TGTGCCAGCAGCTTGGTCAGTACGGGGATTGAGACCCAGTACTTC,CASSLVSTGIETQYF
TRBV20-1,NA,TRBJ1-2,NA,TGCAGTGCTAGACCCCTGTCTGGACGGGCCTATGGCTACACCTTC,CSARPLSGRAYGYTF